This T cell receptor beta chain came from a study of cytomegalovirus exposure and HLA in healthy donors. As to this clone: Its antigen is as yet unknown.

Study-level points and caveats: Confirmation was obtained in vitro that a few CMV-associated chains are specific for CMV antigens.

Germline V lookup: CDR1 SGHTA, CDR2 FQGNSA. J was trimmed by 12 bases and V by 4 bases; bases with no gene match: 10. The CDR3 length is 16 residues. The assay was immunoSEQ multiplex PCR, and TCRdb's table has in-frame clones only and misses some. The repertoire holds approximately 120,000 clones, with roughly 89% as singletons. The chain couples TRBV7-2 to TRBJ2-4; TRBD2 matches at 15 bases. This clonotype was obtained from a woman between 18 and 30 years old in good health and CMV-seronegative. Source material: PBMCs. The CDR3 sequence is CASSYRGLAGGRDQYF. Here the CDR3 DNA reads TGTGCCAGCAGCTACCGAGGACTAGCGGGAGGGCGGGATCAGTACTTC.